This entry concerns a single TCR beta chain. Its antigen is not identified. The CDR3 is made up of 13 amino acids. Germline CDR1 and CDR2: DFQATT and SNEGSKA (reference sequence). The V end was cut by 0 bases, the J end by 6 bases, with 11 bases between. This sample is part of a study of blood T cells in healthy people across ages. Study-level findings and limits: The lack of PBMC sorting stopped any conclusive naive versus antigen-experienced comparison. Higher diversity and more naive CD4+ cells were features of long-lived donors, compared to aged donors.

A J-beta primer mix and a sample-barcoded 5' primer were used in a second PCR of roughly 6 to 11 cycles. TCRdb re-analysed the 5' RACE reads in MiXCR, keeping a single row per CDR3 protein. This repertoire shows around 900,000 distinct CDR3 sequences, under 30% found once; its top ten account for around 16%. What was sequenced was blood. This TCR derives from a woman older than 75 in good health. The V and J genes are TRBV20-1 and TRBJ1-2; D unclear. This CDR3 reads CSARDAGENGYTF. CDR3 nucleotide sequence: TGCAGTGCTAGAGACGCCGGGGAGAATGGCTACACCTTC.